These 17 T cell receptor beta chains were sequenced from one sample in a study of blood T cells in healthy people across ages. PCR was performed a second time for about 7 to 12 cycles using a sample-barcoded 5' primer and a J-beta primer mix. TCRdb reanalysed the 5' RACE reads using MiXCR and keeps one entry per CDR3 protein. This sample has roughly 1.9 million distinct CDR3 sequences; 35% to 50% occur once, and the top ten carry approximately 22%. The sequencing input was blood. These receptors all stem from a human donor in good health.

This clonotype was observed a few times. The rearrangement links TRBV4-1 to TRBJ2-7, with 10 bases that match TRBD1. The CDR3 runs to 16 residues. CDR1 and CDR2 (germline): MGHRA, YSYEKL. With 0 bases clipped from V and 2 bases from J, the junction kept 4 bases outside the gene matches. The CDR3: CASSQEGQGLAYEQYF. In DNA, the CDR3 is TGCGCCAGCAGCCAAGAGGGACAGGGGTTGGCCTACGAGCAGTACTTC.

A note on this clonotype: The junction differs from germline at one of its ends, possibly a read error. The chain joins TRBV12-3 or TRBV12-4 to TRBJ2-6; the D gene is possibly TRBD1 (5 bases). This CDR3 comprises 14 residues. In DNA form, the CDR3 reads TGTGCCAGCAGCTCTTCTTCTGGGGCCAACGTCCCGACTTTC. This codes for CASSSSSGANVPTF.

This clonotype was seen just once. Since a much larger clone is just one base distant, this may be a read error. The CDR3 DNA reads TGCAGTGCTAGAAAGGGGAACACTGAAGCTTTCTTT. Protein: CSARKGNTEAFF. J is TRBJ1-1 and V is TRBV20-1, with D unclear. The CDR3 extends over 12 amino acids. Germline V lookup: CDR1 DFQATT, CDR2 SNEGSKA (reference sequence). Trimming stripped 2 bases from V and 1 base from J, with 5 bases between.

The rearrangement links TRBV20-1 to TRBJ2-5; 9 nucleotides match TRBD1. After removal of 6 bases from V and 5 bases from J, the junction contained 4 bases not matched to a gene. The CDR3 has 12 amino acids. Looked up from germline, CDR1 is DFQATT and CDR2 is SNEGSKA (reference sequence). DNA for the CDR3: TGCAGTGCAGGGGACAGGGATGAGACCCAGTACTTC. This codes for CSAGDRDETQYF.

This chain joins TRBV20-1 and TRBJ1-2; 11 bases agree with TRBD1. Germline V gene data show CDR1 as DFQATT and CDR2 as SNEGSKA (reference sequence). This CDR3 spans 14 amino acids. Trimming at V came to 3 bases and at J to 5 bases, leaving 5 bases not matched to a gene. The CDR3 DNA reads as TGCAGTGCTAGCCCTGGGACAGGGGGGTATGGCTACACCTTC. This encodes CSASPGTGGYGYTF.

This clonotype was counted at least ten times. The V and J genes are TRBV7-6 and TRBJ2-1; D might be TRBD1 (6 bases). CDR1 is SGHVS, CDR2 FNYEAQ, per germline. V lost 5 bases to trimming and J lost 10 bases, with 9 bases between them. This CDR3 contains 11 residues. CDR3 protein: CASSPGTEQFF. CDR3 DNA: TGTGCCAGCAGCCCCGGGACAGAGCAGTTCTTC.

This clonotype was detected many times. The rearrangement links TRBV28 to TRBJ1-1, with a tentative D call TRBD1 (5 bases). The V and J ends lost 3 bases and 7 bases respectively, with 15 bases between them. The V gene's germline CDR1 is MDHEN and CDR2 SYDVKM. The CDR3 is 14 amino acids. CDR3 amino acids: CASSLEGVNDEAFF. Here the CDR3 DNA reads TGTGCCAGCAGTTTGGAAGGGGTGAATGATGAAGCTTTCTTT. The full variable domain, completed using reference TRBV28 and TRBJ1-1, is DVKVTQSSRYLVKRTGEKVFLECVQDMDHENMFWYRQDPGLGLRLIYFSYDVKMKEKGDIPEGYSVSREKKERFSLILESASTNQTSMYLCASSLEGVNDEAFFGQGTRLTVV.

CDR3 protein: CASSQRLAGRDTQYF. The CDR3 DNA reads as TGCGCCAGCAGCCAACGCCTAGCGGGGAGAGATACGCAGTATTTT. The chain couples TRBV4-3 to TRBJ2-3; 9 positions match TRBD2. The germline gives CDR1 LGHNA, CDR2 YSLEER. Trimming took 2 bases from V and 5 from J; bases not matched to a gene: 5. The CDR3 is made up of 15 amino acids.

In this sample, this clonotype turned up many times. This chain's CDR3 is CASSLVGGSEQFF. The CDR3 region has the DNA TGTGCCAGCAGCTTAGTAGGGGGCAGTGAGCAGTTCTTC. The chain couples TRBV7-8 to TRBJ2-1, with TRBD1 matching over 7 bases. Germline CDR1 reads SGHVS; CDR2 reads FQNEAQ. The CDR3 runs to 13 residues. V was pared by 1 base and J by 9 bases, with 3 bases of the junction left unmatched.

The chain links TRBV24-1 to TRBJ2-1; TRBD2 is a possible D gene (6 bases). V dropped 1 base and J dropped 2 bases, with 8 bases sitting between them. The CDR3 is 15 amino acids. Germline CDR1 KGHDR, CDR2 SFDVKD. In DNA form, the CDR3 reads TGTGCCACCAGTGATTTTCGGACTACCTACAATGAGCAGTTCTTC. Translated, it gives CATSDFRTTYNEQFF.

The chain uses TRBV20-1 and TRBJ2-1; D ambiguous. Between the trimmed V and J ends, which lost 0 bases and 9 bases, there was a span of 6 bases. CDR1 is DFQATT, CDR2 SNEGSKA, per germline (reference sequence). This CDR3 is 11 amino acids long. The CDR3 sequence is CSARESIEQFF. CDR3 nucleotides: TGCAGTGCTAGAGAATCGATTGAGCAGTTCTTC.

On this clonotype: An end of the junction does not agree with germline; a read error may underlie this. V and J are TRBV12-3 or TRBV12-4 and TRBJ2-6, with a tentative D call TRBD1 (5 bases). The CDR3 covers 14 residues. The CDR3 DNA follows: TGTGCCAGCAGTTCGGTTTCTGGGGCCAACATCCTGACTTTC. Its protein is CASSSVSGANILTF.

This rearrangement joins TRBV20-1 to TRBJ1-2; tentatively, D is TRBD1 (5 bases). The length of the CDR3 is 14 residues. CDR1 is DFQATT, CDR2 SNEGSKA, per germline (reference sequence). The V gene lost 0 bases and the J gene lost 4 bases, with 12 bases spanning the gap. This CDR3 reads CSARERGFSYGYTF. The CDR3 DNA follows: TGCAGTGCTAGAGAGAGGGGCTTTAGCTATGGCTACACCTTC.

The chain links TRBV29-1 to TRBJ2-4; possibly TRBD1 or TRBD2 for D (5 bases each). CDR1 and CDR2 (germline): SQVTM, ANQGSEA. The CDR3 sequence is 14 residues long. V lost 6 bases and J lost 8, with 20 bases in between. The CDR3 region is CSVEQAGIGDIQYF. CDR3 bases: TGCAGCGTGGAACAGGCAGGGATCGGGGACATTCAGTACTTC.

The V gene is TRBV6-2 or TRBV6-3, the J gene TRBJ2-1; tentative D call: TRBD2 (6 bases). The CDR3 is made up of 16 amino acids. V lost 0 bases and J lost 1, with 10 bases in between. From germline, CDR1 is MNHEY and CDR2 SVGEGT. The CDR3 nucleotides are TGTGCCAGCAGTTACTCTGCTGGACTATCCTACAATGAGCAGTTCTTC. It codes for CASSYSAGLSYNEQFF.

Only a few counts were recorded for this clonotype. The CDR3: CASEVLGGYTF. The CDR3 coding sequence is TGTGCCAGCGAAGTACTGGGCGGCTACACCTTC. The chain recombines TRBV2 with TRBJ1-2; D not resolved. The CDR3 spans 11 residues. Germline CDR1 and CDR2: SNHLY and FYNNEI. The V end was cut by 8 bases, the J end by 8 bases, with 12 bases between.

The chain joins TRBV5-1 to TRBJ1-3; D might be TRBD1 (5 bases). Per germline, CDR1 SGHRS and CDR2 YFSETQ. There are 19 residues in the CDR3. V was shortened by 0 bases and J by 2 bases, with 21 bases between the two germline ends. The chain's CDR3 is CASSLVGSGDLLAGNTIYF. The DNA of the CDR3 is TGCGCCAGCAGCTTGGTCGGTTCGGGGGACCTTCTCGCTGGAAACACCATATATTTT. Filled out from reference TRBV5-1 and TRBJ1-3, the complete variable domain reads KAGVTQTPRYLIKTRGQQVTLSCSPISGHRSVSWYQQTPGQGLQFLFEYFSETQRNKGNFPGRFSGRQFSNSRSEMNVSTLELGDSALYLCASSLVGSGDLLAGNTIYFGEGSWLTVV.